The 18 T cell receptor beta chains below all came from one sample that was sequenced in a study of CD8+ T cells in alopecia areata (dated by TCRdb to the late 2010s). The intended sense of this specimen's time point label: about 25 weeks on oral tofacitinib. According to the study, the label for this sample's treatment or condition signals: oral pan-JAK inhibitor, 5-10 mg twice daily. Library construction relied on the immunoSEQ multiplex PCR assay. For TCR sequencing, RNA was extracted from every sample and reverse transcribed into cDNA to serve as template. TCRdb holds this immuneACCESS table with in-frame rearrangements only. Some clones are missing; in checked studies, unresolved V genes explain under half, and the rest has no known cause. This sample comprises about 76,000 clones, 60% to 70% of them detected only once. The ten largest make up roughly a quarter of the sample. The sequences come from CD8+ T cells sorted from blood, collected at week 24, from a patient treated with tofacitinib. Every receptor here comes from a human donor with alopecia areata.

This chain joins TRBV5-6 and TRBJ2-1; 7 bases fit TRBD2. Germline-derived CDR1 and CDR2 are SGHDT and YYEEEE. The CDR3 runs to 16 residues. J gave up 3 bases and V 0 bases, and 6 bases lay outside the gene matches. The DNA for the CDR3 is TGTGCCAGCAGCTTGGTTGGCGGGAGCGGCTACAATGAGCAGTTCTTC. Translated, it gives CASSLVGGSGYNEQFF.

This clone was counted a single time. V gene TRBV2 combines with J gene TRBJ2-3; TRBD2 matches at 10 bases. Trimming at V came to 5 bases and at J to 1 base, leaving 6 bases not matched to a gene. Germline V gene data show CDR1 as SNHLY and CDR2 as FYNNEI. CDR3 length: 16 amino acids. CDR3 loop: CASSQTGTSGTDTQYF. CDR3 DNA sequence: TGTGCCAGCAGTCAGACCGGGACTAGCGGCACAGATACGCAGTATTTT.

The chain recombines TRBV29-1 with TRBJ1-2; possibly TRBD1 for D (5 bases). Germline V gives CDR1 SQVTM, CDR2 ANQGSEA. Trimming took 6 bases from V and 5 from J, leaving 13 bases between them. The CDR3 totals 12 residues. The CDR3 region has the DNA TGCAGCGTCCTGGGACCTGAGTATGGCTACACCTTC. Translation: CSVLGPEYGYTF.

This rearrangement joins TRBV5-4 to TRBJ1-2, with 9 bases that match TRBD1. This CDR3 is built from 17 residues. The V gene end was trimmed by 4 bases and the J gene end by 5 bases; junction bases not matched to a gene: 15. Germline V gene data show CDR1 as SGHNT and CDR2 as YYREEE (reference sequence). This chain's CDR3 is CASSPFSRGQGVYGYTF. The CDR3, as DNA: TGTGCCAGCAGCCCCTTTTCGAGGGGACAGGGAGTTTATGGCTACACCTTC.

This clone was picked up one time. V usage is TRBV29-1 and J usage is TRBJ2-1, with TRBD2 identical over 10 bases. The CDR3 loop spans 17 amino acids. The V gene end was trimmed by 3 bases and the J gene end by 10 bases; junction bases not matched to a gene: 18. Germline V gene lookup returns CDR1 SQVTM and CDR2 ANQGSEA. The CDR3 spells CSVDDHLLAGEQEEQFF. CDR3 DNA sequence: TGCAGCGTTGACGACCACCTTCTAGCGGGAGAGCAAGAGGAGCAGTTCTTC.

V is TRBV27 and J is TRBJ1-5; the match to TRBD1 covers 7 bases. Germline-derived CDR1 and CDR2 are MNHEY and SMNVEV (reference sequence). CDR3 length: 12 residues. After removal of 6 bases from V and 6 bases from J, the junction contained 2 bases not matched to a gene. The CDR3 nucleotides are TGTGCCAGCAGCTCAGGGGGTCAGCCCCAGCATTTT. Amino acids: CASSSGGQPQHF.

As for this clone: This sample includes further DNA sequences coding for the same CDR3. This chain uses TRBV5-6 with TRBJ2-1; TRBD2 might be the D (5 bases). Trimming pared 2 bases from V and 5 bases from J, leaving 14 bases between. Germline V gene data show CDR1 as SGHDT and CDR2 as YYEEEE. The CDR3 runs to 15 residues. The chain's CDR3 is CASSLLAGSDNEQFF. The CDR3, as DNA: TGTGCCAGCAGCTTACTTGCGGGCAGTGACAATGAGCAGTTCTTC.

This chain uses TRBV18 with TRBJ1-2, with 7 positions matching TRBD1. The CDR3 extends over 17 amino acids. With 6 bases clipped from V and 2 bases from J, the junction kept 15 bases outside the gene matches. In germline, CDR1 is KGHSH, CDR2 LQKENI. The DNA for the CDR3 is TGTGCCAGCTCGCCGGGACAGCTAATGGACGTGAACTATGGCTACACCTTC. It translates to CASSPGQLMDVNYGYTF.

The table lists this clone with a few counts. This CDR3 is also generated by other DNA sequences in the sample. The chain has TRBV4-1 and TRBJ2-7; D possibly corresponds to TRBD1 (6 bases). CDR1 and CDR2 (germline): MGHRA, YSYEKL. V was pared by 1 base and J by 3 bases, with 13 bases between. This CDR3 comprises 15 residues. The CDR3 region is CASSQGVTGFYEQYF. CDR3 sequence (DNA): TGCGCCAGCAGCCAAGGGGTGACAGGTTTCTACGAGCAGTACTTC.

The rearrangement uses TRBV15 and TRBJ2-5; TRBD1 or TRBD2 may be the D gene (5 bases each). V was clipped by 0 bases and J by 3 bases, with 14 bases between them. Germline CDR1 reads LNHNV; CDR2 reads YYDKDF (reference sequence). The CDR3 contains 16 residues. Here the CDR3 reads CATSRDLSGTEETQYF. CDR3 DNA: TGTGCCACCAGCAGAGATCTCTCCGGGACCGAAGAGACCCAGTACTTC.

The chain combines TRBV6-5 with TRBJ1-1; unclear D gene. Germline CDR1 MNHEY, CDR2 SVGAGI. Trimming took off 2 bases at V and 7 bases at J, with 8 bases between the two ends. There are 12 residues in the CDR3. CDR3 nucleotide sequence: TGTGCCAGCAGTTACCCGGGATTTGAAGCTTTCTTT. It encodes CASSYPGFEAFF.

The V gene is TRBV7-9, the J gene TRBJ2-1; D assignment may be TRBD1 or TRBD2 (5 bases each). The CDR3 extends over 16 amino acids. Germline V gene data show CDR1 as SEHNR and CDR2 as FQNEAQ (reference sequence). The V gene lost 5 bases and the J gene lost 9 bases, with 23 bases spanning the gap. The DNA for the CDR3 is TGTGCCAGCAGCCCCCCTTTTGGGCAGGGAGACGTTGAGCAGTTCTTC. Its translation: CASSPPFGQGDVEQFF.

The J gene is TRBJ1-2, the V gene TRBV7-9; 8 positions agree with TRBD1. Trimming cost V 5 bases and J 5 bases; bases outside gene matches: 4. The CDR3 is 13 amino acids. Germline V gives CDR1 SEHNR, CDR2 FQNEAQ (reference sequence). CDR3 nucleotide sequence: TGTGCCAGCAGCCTGGACAGGGAGTATGGCTACACCTTC. Amino acids: CASSLDREYGYTF.

The chain carries TRBV27 and TRBJ2-7; D unclear. The CDR3 runs 14 residues. In germline, CDR1 is MNHEY, CDR2 SMNVEV (reference sequence). The V and J ends lost 2 bases and 0 bases respectively, with 8 bases between them. The CDR3 loop reads CASSLASNSYEQYF. The CDR3 coding sequence is TGTGCCAGCAGTTTAGCCTCCAACTCCTACGAGCAGTACTTC.

This chain uses TRBV27 with TRBJ1-1, with D hard to call. Germline CDR1 MNHEY, CDR2 SMNVEV (reference sequence). Deletions cut 4 bases from V and 3 bases from J, with 12 bases between. The CDR3 loop spans 14 amino acids. The CDR3 bases are TGTGCCAGCAGTTCTCCGGGCGCGGACACTGAAGCTTTCTTT. Translating gives CASSSPGADTEAFF.

The chain couples TRBV7-2 to TRBJ2-1; 9 nucleotides line up with TRBD2. Germline CDR1 reads SGHTA; CDR2 reads FQGNSA. The CDR3 spans 15 residues. Germline trimming cut 4 bases from V and 1 base from J; bases unmatched to any gene: 2. This CDR3 is CASSWTSASYNEQFF. Written as DNA, the CDR3 is TGTGCCAGCAGCTGGACTAGCGCGTCCTACAATGAGCAGTTCTTC.

This chain links TRBV6-5 with TRBJ1-1; TRBD1 matches at 7 bases. Looked up from germline, CDR1 is MNHEY and CDR2 is SVGAGI. J was trimmed by 6 bases and V by 8 bases; bases with no gene match: 15. The CDR3 runs to 15 residues. The DNA of the CDR3 is TGTGCCAGCTACCAGCAAGACAGGGTTTTCGCTGAAGCTTTCTTT. This sequence encodes CASYQQDRVFAEAFF.

This clone has more than one count but fewer than ten. V usage is TRBV7-3 and J usage is TRBJ2-5; either TRBD1 or TRBD2 may supply D (7 bases each). This CDR3 has 15 amino acids. Germline lookup yields CDR1 SGHTA and CDR2 FQGTGA. V lost 2 bases and J 4 bases, leaving 14 bases between the germline ends. DNA for the CDR3: TGTGCCAGCAGCTTAGCAGGGGGGGAAGGAGAGACCCAGTACTTC. Translating it yields CASSLAGGEGETQYF.